This entry lists 10 T cell receptor beta chains sequenced from one sample in a study of TIL therapy for anti-PD-1-resistant metastatic lung cancer (dated by TCRdb to the early 2020s). Using bias-controlled multiplex PCR with the immunoSEQ v3 hsTCRB kit, the TCR beta CDR3 regions were amplified from genomic DNA. In its TCRdb copy, this immuneACCESS table keeps in-frame sequences only and misses some clones. Where compared with another copy, unresolved V genes explain less than half of these, and the others have no known cause. The sample includes tens of thousands of clones, with about three quarters observed a single time. Over 1.5% of the sample is in the top ten clones. What the time point label conveys for this sample: pre-treatment sample, taken before nivolumab and TIL therapy. The input for sequencing was blood, taken at baseline. The receptors derive from a person between 25 and 80 years old with non-small cell lung cancer.

V usage is TRBV18 and J usage is TRBJ1-1; the D is unclear. Germline assignment: CDR1 KGHSH and CDR2 LQKENI. Trimming stripped 5 bases from V and 1 base from J, with 8 bases between. The CDR3 is 13 residues long. The CDR3 loop is CASSATWNTEAFF. The CDR3 DNA reads as TGTGCCAGCTCAGCCACCTGGAACACTGAAGCTTTCTTT.

V gene TRBV5-4 combines with J gene TRBJ2-6; no firm D call. Germline V lookup: CDR1 SGHNT, CDR2 YYREEE (reference sequence). The CDR3 totals 18 residues. The V end was cut by 4 bases, the J end by 0 bases, with 17 bases between. In DNA, the CDR3 is TGTGCCAGCAGCACCCGGACGGAAGGAGCCTCTGGGGCCAACGTCCTGACTTTC. Its protein product is CASSTRTEGASGANVLTF.

This clone has just one count. This chain's CDR3 is CASSSDRGAYGYTF. CDR3 nucleotides: TGTGCCAGCAGTTCGGACAGGGGAGCCTATGGCTACACCTTC. This rearrangement joins TRBV5-4 to TRBJ1-2, with 9 bases that match TRBD1. The CDR3 length is 14 residues. V lost 5 bases and J lost 4; bases outside the gene matches: 6. Germline V gives CDR1 SGHNT, CDR2 YYREEE (reference sequence). Looking up the rest from reference TRBV5-4 and TRBJ1-2 gives the full variable domain: ETGVTQSPTHLIKTRGQQVTLRCSSQSGHNTVSWYQQALGQGPQFIFQYYREEENGRGNFPPRFSGLQFPNYSSELNVNALELDDSALYLCASSSDRGAYGYTFGSGTRLTVV.

The V call is TRBV6-1, the J call TRBJ2-1; D might be TRBD1 (5 bases). The CDR3 totals 14 residues. Germline values: CDR1 MNHNS, CDR2 SASEGT. Between the trimmed V and J ends, which lost 1 base and 5 bases, there was a span of 9 bases. CDR3 in DNA: TGTGCCAGCAGTGAAGGCCAGGGTCACAATGAGCAGTTCTTC. This codes for CASSEGQGHNEQFF.

This chain connects TRBV29-1 to TRBJ2-4; TRBD2 matches at 8 bases. Germline CDR1 SQVTM, CDR2 ANQGSEA. The CDR3 has 16 residues. Unmatched junction bases numbered 12, after V lost 3 bases and J lost 5 bases. CDR3 loop: CSVEKGGAGEQNIQYF. CDR3 in DNA: TGCAGCGTTGAGAAGGGTGGAGCGGGAGAACAAAACATTCAGTACTTC.

V gene TRBV4-3 combines with J gene TRBJ1-6; 9 bases match TRBD1. Trimming at V came to 1 base and at J to 8 bases, leaving 6 bases not matched to a gene. The germline V gene has CDR1 LGHNA and CDR2 YSLEER. The CDR3 has 16 residues. The CDR3 region is CASSQALTGGYSPLHF. CDR3 bases: TGCGCCAGCAGCCAAGCTCTGACAGGGGGATATTCACCCCTCCACTTT.

The chain links TRBV9 to TRBJ1-2; 8 bases agree with TRBD1. CDR1 and CDR2 (germline): SGDLS, YYNGEE. CDR3 length equals 14 residues. J gave up 4 bases and V 4 bases, and 6 bases lay outside the gene matches. The CDR3, as DNA: TGTGCCAGCAGCTCGCCGGGACAGGTCTATGGCTACACCTTC. Its protein is CASSSPGQVYGYTF.

The chain combines TRBV7-9 with TRBJ2-2; 12 positions agree with TRBD2. CDR3 length equals 16 residues. Trimming cost V 7 bases and J 0 bases; bases outside gene matches: 3. CDR1 is SEHNR and CDR2 is FQNEAQ in the germline V gene (reference sequence). The DNA for the CDR3 is TGTGCCAGCAAACTAGCGGGAGGCTCGAACACCGGGGAGCTGTTTTTT. Translation gives CASKLAGGSNTGELFF.

The chain recombines TRBV9 with TRBJ1-3; the D is unclear. CDR3 size: 14 residues. The V and J ends lost 2 bases and 0 bases respectively, with 6 bases between them. Per the germline V gene, CDR1 is SGDLS and CDR2 is YYNGEE. The CDR3 bases are TGTGCCAGCAGCGTGGGCTTCTCTGGAAACACCATATATTTT. Its translation: CASSVGFSGNTIYF.

The gene calls are TRBV6-4 and TRBJ2-7; no reliable D call. Deletions cut 3 bases from V and 3 bases from J, with 15 bases between. Germline-derived CDR1 and CDR2 are MRHNA and SNTAGT. The CDR3 runs to 15 residues. The CDR3 reads CASSEPMPSRYEQYV. Written as DNA, the CDR3 is TGTGCCAGCAGTGAGCCCATGCCCAGCCGCTACGAGCAGTACGTC.